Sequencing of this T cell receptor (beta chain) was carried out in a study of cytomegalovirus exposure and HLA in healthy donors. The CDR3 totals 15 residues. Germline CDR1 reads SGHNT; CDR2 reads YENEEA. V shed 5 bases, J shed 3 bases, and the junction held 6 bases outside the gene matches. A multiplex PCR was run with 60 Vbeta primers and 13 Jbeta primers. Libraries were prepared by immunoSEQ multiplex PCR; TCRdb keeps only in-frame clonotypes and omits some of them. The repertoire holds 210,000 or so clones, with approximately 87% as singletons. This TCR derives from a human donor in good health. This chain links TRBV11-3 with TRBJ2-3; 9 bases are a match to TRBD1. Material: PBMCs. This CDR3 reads CASSPRGTGTDTQYF. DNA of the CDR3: TGTGCCAGCAGCCCCCGTGGGACAGGGACAGATACGCAGTATTTT.